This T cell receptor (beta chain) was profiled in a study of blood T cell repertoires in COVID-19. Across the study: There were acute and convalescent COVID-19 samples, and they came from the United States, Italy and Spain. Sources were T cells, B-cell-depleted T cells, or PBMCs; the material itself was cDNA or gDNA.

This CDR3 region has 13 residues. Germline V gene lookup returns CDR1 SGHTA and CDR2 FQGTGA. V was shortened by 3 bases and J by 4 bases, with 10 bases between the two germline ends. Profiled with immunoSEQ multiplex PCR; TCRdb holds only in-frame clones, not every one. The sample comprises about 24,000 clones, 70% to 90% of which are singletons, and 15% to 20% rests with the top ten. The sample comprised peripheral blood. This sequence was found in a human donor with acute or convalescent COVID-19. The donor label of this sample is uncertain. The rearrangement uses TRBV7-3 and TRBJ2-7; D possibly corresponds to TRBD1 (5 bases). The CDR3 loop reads CASSFGRVYEQYF. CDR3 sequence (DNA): TGTGCCAGCAGCTTCGGCAGGGTGTACGAGCAGTACTTC.